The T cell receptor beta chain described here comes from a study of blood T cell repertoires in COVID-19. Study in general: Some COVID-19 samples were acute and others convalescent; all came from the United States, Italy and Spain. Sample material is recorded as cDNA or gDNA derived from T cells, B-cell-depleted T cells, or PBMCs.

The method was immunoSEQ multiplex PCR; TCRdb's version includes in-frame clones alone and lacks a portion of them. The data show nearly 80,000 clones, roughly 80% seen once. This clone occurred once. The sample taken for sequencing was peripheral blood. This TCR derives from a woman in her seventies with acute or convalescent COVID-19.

The CDR3 reads CASRSKGQGEKLFF. DNA of the CDR3: TGTGCCAGCAGGTCTAAGGGGCAAGGTGAAAAACTGTTTTTT. The V call is TRBV5-6, the J call TRBJ1-4; the D gene is possibly TRBD1 (5 bases). The CDR3 spans 14 residues. V was pared by 5 bases and J by 7 bases, with 15 bases between. The V gene's germline CDR1 is SGHDT and CDR2 YYEEEE. Complete variable domain (other parts from reference TRBV5-6 and TRBJ1-4): DAGVTQSPTHLIKTRGQQVTLRCSPKSGHDTVSWYQQALGQGPQFIFQYYEEEERQRGNFPDRFSGHQFPNYSSELNVNALLLGDSALYLCASRSKGQGEKLFFGSGTQLSVL.